This record covers a single T cell receptor (beta chain). Antigen specificity is unknown. Other DNA sequences from this sample encode an identical CDR3 as well. Germline CDR1 reads SGDLS; CDR2 reads YYNGEE. CDR3 length equals 11 residues. V dropped 3 bases and J dropped 6 bases, with 5 bases sitting between them. The sample is drawn from a study of cytomegalovirus exposure and HLA in healthy donors. General observations from the study: Several of the most significant clusters appeared linked to common viral pathogens, based on a later analysis. Across donors, sequencing depth was assumed by presence/absence analyses to be roughly uniform.

With 60 Vbeta and 13 Jbeta primers, the PCR was carried out. Libraries were prepared by immunoSEQ multiplex PCR; TCRdb keeps only in-frame clonotypes and omits some of them. The sample records about 98,000 clones, 65% to 80% being singletons. The chain joins TRBV9 to TRBJ2-3; D remains unclear. Sequencing was performed on PBMCs. This sequence was found in a man aged 55-75 years in good health and CMV-seropositive. The CDR3 here is CASSALDTQYF. CDR3 bases: TGTGCCAGCAGCGCCCTCGATACGCAGTATTTT.